This T cell receptor (beta chain) is drawn from a study of blood T cell repertoires in COVID-19. Study details: Sites across the United States, Italy and Spain contributed samples from acute and convalescent COVID-19.

The CDR3 sequence is 15 residues long. Deletions cut 4 bases from V and 4 bases from J, with 15 bases between. Germline V gives CDR1 SGHVS, CDR2 FNYEAQ. TCRdb keeps only in-frame clones here, not all; method: immunoSEQ multiplex PCR. The sample comprises 150,000 to 190,000 clones, 76% of which are singletons, and about 4% rests with the top ten. The sequencing input was peripheral blood. This chain connects TRBV7-6 to TRBJ2-3, with a weak D call TRBD1 (6 bases). The origin of this receptor is an elderly woman with acute or convalescent COVID-19. CDR3 DNA: TGTGCCAGCAGCTCCAGCACAGGGTTTGCAGATACGCAGTATTTT. Its protein is CASSSSTGFADTQYF.